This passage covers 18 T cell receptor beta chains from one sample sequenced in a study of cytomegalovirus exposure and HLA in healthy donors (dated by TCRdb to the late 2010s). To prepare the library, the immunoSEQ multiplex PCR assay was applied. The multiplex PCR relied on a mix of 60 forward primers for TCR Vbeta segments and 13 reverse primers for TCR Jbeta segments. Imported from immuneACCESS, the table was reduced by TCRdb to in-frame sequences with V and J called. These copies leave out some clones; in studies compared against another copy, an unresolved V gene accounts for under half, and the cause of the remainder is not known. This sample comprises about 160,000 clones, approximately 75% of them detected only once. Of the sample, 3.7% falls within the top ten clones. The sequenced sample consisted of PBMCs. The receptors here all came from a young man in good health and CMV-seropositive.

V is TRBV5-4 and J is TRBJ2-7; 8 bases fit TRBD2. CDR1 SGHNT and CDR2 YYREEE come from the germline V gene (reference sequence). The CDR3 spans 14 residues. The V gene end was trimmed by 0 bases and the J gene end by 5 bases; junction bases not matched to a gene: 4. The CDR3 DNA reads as TGTGCCAGCAGCTTGGTCGGGGGGGCCCACGAGCAGTACTTC. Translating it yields CASSLVGGAHEQYF.

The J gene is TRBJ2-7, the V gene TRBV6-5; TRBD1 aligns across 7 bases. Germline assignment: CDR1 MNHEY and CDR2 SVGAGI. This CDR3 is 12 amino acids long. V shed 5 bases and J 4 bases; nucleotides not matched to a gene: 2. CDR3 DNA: TGTGCCAGCAGTCCCAGGGGGTACGAGCAGTACTTC. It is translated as CASSPRGYEQYF.

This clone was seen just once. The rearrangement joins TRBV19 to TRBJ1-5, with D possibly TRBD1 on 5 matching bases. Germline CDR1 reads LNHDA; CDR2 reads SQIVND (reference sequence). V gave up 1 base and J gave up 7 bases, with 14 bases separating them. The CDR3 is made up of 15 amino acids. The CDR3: CASSIAWGSRQPQHF. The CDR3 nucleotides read TGTGCCAGTAGTATAGCTTGGGGCTCCCGGCAGCCCCAGCATTTT.

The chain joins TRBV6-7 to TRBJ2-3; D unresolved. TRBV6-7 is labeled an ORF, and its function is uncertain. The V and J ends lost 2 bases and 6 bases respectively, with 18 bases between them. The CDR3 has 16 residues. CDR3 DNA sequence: TGTGCCAGCAGTTACCGTCAGGCGCAGGCCAGGGATACGCAGTATTTT. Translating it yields CASSYRQAQARDTQYF.

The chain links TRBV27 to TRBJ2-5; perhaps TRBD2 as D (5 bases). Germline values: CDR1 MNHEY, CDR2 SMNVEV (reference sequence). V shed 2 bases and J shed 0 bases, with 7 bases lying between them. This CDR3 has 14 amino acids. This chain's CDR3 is CASSLEADQETQYF. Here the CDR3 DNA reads TGTGCCAGCAGTTTAGAAGCGGACCAAGAGACCCAGTACTTC.

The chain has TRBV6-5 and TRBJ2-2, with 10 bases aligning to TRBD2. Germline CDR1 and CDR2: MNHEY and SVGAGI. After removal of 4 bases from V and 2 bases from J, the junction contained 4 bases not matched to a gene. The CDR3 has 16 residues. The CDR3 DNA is TGTGCCAGCAGTTCGAGGACTAGCGGTAACACCGGGGAGCTGTTTTTT. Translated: CASSSRTSGNTGELFF.

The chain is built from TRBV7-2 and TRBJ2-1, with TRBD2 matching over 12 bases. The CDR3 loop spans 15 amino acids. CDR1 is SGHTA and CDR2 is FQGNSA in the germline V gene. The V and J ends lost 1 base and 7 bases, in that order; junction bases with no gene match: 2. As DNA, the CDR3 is TGTGCCAGCAGCTTAGTTACTAGCGGGAGGAATGAGCAGTTCTTC. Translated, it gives CASSLVTSGRNEQFF.

CDR3 nucleotide sequence: TGTGCCAGCAGCCGAACTGAGTCCTACGAGCAGTACTTC. This gives the protein CASSRTESYEQYF. The J gene is TRBJ2-7, the V gene TRBV5-4, with D unclear. Germline V lookup: CDR1 SGHNT, CDR2 YYREEE (reference sequence). The CDR3 runs 13 residues. V lost 4 bases and J lost 1, with 9 bases in between.

CDR3: CTSSHRARCGGHNEQFF. In nucleotides, the CDR3 is TGCACCAGCAGCCACAGGGCCCGCTGCGGGGGGCACAATGAGCAGTTCTTC. The chain has TRBV1 and TRBJ2-1; the table's D gene call, TRBD2, was not cross checked with the DNA. TRBV1 is a pseudogene. The length of the CDR3 is 17 residues.

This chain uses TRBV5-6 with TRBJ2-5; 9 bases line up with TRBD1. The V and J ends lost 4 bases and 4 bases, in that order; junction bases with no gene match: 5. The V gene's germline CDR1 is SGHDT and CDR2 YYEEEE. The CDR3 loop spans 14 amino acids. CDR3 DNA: TGTGCCAGCAGCACACCGACAGGGGGAGAGACCCAGTACTTC. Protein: CASSTPTGGETQYF.

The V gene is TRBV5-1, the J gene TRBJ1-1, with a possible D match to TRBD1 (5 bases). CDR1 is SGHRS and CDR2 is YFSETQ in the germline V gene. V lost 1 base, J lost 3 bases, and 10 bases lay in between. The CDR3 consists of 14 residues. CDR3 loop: CASSLLGLDTEAFF. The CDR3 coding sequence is TGCGCCAGCAGCTTGTTGGGGCTCGACACTGAAGCTTTCTTT.

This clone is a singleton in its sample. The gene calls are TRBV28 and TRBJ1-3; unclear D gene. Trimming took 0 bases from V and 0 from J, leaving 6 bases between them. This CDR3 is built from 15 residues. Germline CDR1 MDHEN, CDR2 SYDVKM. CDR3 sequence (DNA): TGTGCCAGCAGTTTATGGACATACTCTGGAAACACCATATATTTT. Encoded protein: CASSLWTYSGNTIYF.

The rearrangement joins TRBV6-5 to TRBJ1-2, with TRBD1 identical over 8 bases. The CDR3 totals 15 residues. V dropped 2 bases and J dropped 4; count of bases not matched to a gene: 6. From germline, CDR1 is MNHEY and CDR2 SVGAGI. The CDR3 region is CASSYAQGAGYGYTF. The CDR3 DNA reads TGTGCCAGCAGTTACGCCCAGGGGGCCGGCTATGGCTACACCTTC.

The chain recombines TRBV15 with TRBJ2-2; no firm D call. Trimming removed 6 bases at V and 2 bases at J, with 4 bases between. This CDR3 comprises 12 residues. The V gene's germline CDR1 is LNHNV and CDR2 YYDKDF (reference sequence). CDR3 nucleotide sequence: TGTGCCACCAGGGCAAACACCGGGGAGCTGTTTTTT. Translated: CATRANTGELFF.

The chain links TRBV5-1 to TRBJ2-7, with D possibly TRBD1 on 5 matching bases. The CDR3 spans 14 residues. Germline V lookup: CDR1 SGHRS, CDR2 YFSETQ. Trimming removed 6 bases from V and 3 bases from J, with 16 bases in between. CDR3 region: CASTMAGPSYEQYF. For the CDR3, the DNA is TGCGCCAGCACAATGGCAGGGCCAAGCTACGAGCAGTACTTC.

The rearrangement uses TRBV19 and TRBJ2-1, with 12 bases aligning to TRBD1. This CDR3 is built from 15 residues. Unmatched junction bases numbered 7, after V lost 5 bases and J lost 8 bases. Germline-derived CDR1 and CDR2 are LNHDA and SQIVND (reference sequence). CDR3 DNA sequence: TGTGCCAGTAGTCCGGGACAGGGGGCGACCTATGAGCAGTTCTTC. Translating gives CASSPGQGATYEQFF.

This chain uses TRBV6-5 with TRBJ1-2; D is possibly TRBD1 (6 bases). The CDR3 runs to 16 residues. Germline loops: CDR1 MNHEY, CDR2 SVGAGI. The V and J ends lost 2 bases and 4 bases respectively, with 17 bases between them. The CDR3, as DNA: TGTGCCAGCAGTTACCCTCAGGGGTTGTTTAGCTATGGCTACACCTTC. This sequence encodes CASSYPQGLFSYGYTF.

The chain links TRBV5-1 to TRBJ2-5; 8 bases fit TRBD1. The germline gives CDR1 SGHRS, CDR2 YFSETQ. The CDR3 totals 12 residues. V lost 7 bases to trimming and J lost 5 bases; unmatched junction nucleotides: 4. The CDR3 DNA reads TGCGCCAGCGGACGACAGGGGGAGACCCAGTACTTC. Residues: CASGRQGETQYF.